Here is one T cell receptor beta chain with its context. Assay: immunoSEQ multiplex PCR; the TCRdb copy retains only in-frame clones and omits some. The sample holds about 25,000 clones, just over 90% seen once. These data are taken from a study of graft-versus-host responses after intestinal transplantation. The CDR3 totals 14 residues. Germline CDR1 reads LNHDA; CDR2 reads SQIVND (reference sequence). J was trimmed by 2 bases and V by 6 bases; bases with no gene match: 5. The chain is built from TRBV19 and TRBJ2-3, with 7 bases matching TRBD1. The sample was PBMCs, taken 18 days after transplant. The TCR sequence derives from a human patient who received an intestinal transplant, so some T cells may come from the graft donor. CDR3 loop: CASSRQGPTDTQYF. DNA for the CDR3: TGTGCCAGTAGCCGACAGGGCCCCACAGATACGCAGTATTTT.